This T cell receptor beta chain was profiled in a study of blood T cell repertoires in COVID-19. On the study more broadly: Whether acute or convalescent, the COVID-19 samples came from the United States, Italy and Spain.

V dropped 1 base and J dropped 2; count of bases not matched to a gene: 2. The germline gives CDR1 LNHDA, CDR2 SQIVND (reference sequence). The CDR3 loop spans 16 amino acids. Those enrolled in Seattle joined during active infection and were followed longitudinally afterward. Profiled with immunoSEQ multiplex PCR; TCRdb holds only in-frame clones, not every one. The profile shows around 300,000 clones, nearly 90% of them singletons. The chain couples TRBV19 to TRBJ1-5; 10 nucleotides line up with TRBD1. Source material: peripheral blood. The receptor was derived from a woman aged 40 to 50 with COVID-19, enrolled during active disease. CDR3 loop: CASSIGGTGGNQPQHF. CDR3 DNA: TGTGCCAGTAGTATAGGAGGGACAGGGGGCAATCAGCCCCAGCATTTT.